This T cell receptor beta chain was recorded in a study of CD8+CD57+ T cells in acquired aplastic anemia (dated by TCRdb to the late 2010s). With respect to the entire study: Extracted DNA from sorted CD4+ and CD8+ cells averaged around 2.9 ug, ranging from roughly 0.17 to 27.4 ug. A CD8+CD57+ expansion meant a frequency higher than the mean frequency seen in healthy subjects.

Patients chosen for sequencing had shown expansion of CD8+CD57+ cells by flow cytometry. All patients had severe acquired aplastic anemia diagnosed by International Study of Aplastic Anemia and Agranulocytosis and Camitta criteria. At the time blood was sampled, none of the patients had received any therapy. In the study, sorted CD4+ and CD8+ blood T cells from patients with severe aplastic anemia and from healthy subjects underwent deep sequencing of TCR repertoires. Patients were enrolled in the USA under clinicaltrials.gov protocols 00001620, 01623167, 00001397, 00071045, 00081523 and 00961064. Ficoll-Paque density gradient centrifugation was used to isolate peripheral blood mononuclear cells. CD4+ and CD8+ T cells were sorted by FACS or magnetic beads before DNA extraction. Profiling of TCR beta VDJ combinations and CDR3 sequences used genomic DNA as the template. TCR repertoire sequencing was run on an Illumina HiSeq 2000. As for the authors' bioinformatics: Repertoire assessment relied on Simpson's diversity index, CDR3 size and DJ length profiles, and TRBV/TRBJ rearrangement plots. The most abundant DNA sequence in the deep sequencing data was defined as the immunodominant clone. CDR3 amino acid sequences were screened for sharing across subjects and compared with published repertoires and the VDJdb database. TCRdb itself trimmed the public reads at Q25 with fastp, ran MiXCR and retained productive beta chains. Each entry merges the rows of one CDR3 protein and shows their most common DNA and genes. The V and J calls, along with clone size, are taken from TCRdb and not from the paper's own processing. Present in this sample are around 200,000 distinct CDR3 sequences, 65% of which were seen just once. The ten largest clonotypes hold roughly 53% of the sample.

In the case of this clonotype: Its cognate antigen has yet to be identified. One base away there is no much larger clone; base qualities are not given.

Results the study describes overall, beyond this receptor: CD8+ Simpson's diversity did not differ significantly between patients and healthy controls (P=0.060). Roughly 30 CD8+ CDR3 sequences were found to be shared between patients and controls, but these sequences appeared to be highly expressed in patients and within the immunodominant clones of the patients.

Sequencing input: sorted CD4+, CD8+, or CD8+CD57+ T cells (not recorded which) from PBMCs. This receptor was obtained from a human donor with aplastic anemia.

The CDR3 in this case is CASSGTQGQVLHF. The DNA sequence follows: TGTGCCAGCAGTGGAACACAGGGACAAGTCCTCCACTTT. The sequence is built from TRBV25-1 and TRBJ1-6, with TRBD1 perhaps the D gene, on 6 matching bases. The CDR3 goes from the cysteine to the phenylalanine over 13 residues. Kept here is only the CDR3 DNA, which spans 39 bases and is read in frame from base 1. Taken from the germline V gene, the CDR1 and CDR2 loops are MGHDK and SYGVNS. V is cut by 4 bases and J by 15 bases, and the space between the germline ends is 16 bases.